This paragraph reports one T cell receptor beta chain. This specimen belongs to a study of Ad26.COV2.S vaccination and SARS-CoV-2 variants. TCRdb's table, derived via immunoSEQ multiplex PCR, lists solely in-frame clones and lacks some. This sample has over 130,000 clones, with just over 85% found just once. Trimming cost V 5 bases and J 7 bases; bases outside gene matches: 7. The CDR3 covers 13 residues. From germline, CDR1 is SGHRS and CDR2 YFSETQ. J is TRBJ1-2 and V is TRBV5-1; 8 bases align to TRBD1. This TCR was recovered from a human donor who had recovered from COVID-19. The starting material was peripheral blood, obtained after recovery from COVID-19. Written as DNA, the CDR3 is TGCGCCAGCAGGCAGGCAGGGGGCGGTGGCTACACCTTC. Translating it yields CASRQAGGGGYTF.